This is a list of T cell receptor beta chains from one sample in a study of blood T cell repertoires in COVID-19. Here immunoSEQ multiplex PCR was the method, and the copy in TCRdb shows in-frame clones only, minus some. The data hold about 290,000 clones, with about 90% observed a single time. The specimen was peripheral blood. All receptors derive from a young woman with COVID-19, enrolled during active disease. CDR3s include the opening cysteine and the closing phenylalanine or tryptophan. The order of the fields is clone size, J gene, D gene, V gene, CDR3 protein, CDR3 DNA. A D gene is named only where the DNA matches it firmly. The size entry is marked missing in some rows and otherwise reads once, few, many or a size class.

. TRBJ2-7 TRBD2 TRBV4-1 CASSSREGRGHEQYF TGCGCCAGCAGCTCTCGGGAGGGCAGGGGCCACGAGCAGTACTTC
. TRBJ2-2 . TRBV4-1 CASSQGLGGTRTGELFF TGCGCCAGCAGCCAAGGTCTAGGCGGGACTCGGACCGGGGAGCTGTTTTTT
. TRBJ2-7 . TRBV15 CATSQDLVYEQYF TGTGCCACCTCCCAGGATTTAGTCTACGAGCAGTACTTC
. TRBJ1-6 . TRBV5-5 CASSFSPGDNSPLHF TGTGCCAGCAGCTTCTCTCCGGGAGACAATTCACCCCTCCACTTT
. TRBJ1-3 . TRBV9 CASSARQKSSGNTIYF TGTGCCAGCAGCGCCAGACAGAAGAGCTCTGGAAACACCATATATTTT
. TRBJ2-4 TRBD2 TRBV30 CAWSSARTSGGRVNIQYF TGTGCCTGGAGTTCGGCACGGACTAGCGGGGGTCGAGTGAACATTCAGTACTTC
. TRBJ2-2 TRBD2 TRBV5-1 CARPGGGAVGELFF TGCGCCAGACCGGGCGGGGGGGCCGTCGGGGAGCTGTTTTTT
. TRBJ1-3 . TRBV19 CASSMGATGNTIYF TGTGCCAGTAGTATGGGGGCCACTGGAAACACCATATATTTT
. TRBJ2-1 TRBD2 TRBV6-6 CASRPLAGTYNEQFF TGTGCCAGCAGGCCCCTAGCGGGGACCTACAATGAGCAGTTCTTC
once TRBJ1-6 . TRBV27 CASTPGTSYTQSSPLHF TGTGCCAGCACCCCAGGGACATCTTACACCCAGAGTTCACCCCTCCACTTT
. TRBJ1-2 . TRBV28 CASSRQASNYGYTF TGTGCCAGCAGTCGACAGGCTTCTAACTATGGCTACACCTTC
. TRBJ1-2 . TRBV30 CAWSFPAEGYTF TGTGCCTGGAGTTTTCCTGCGGAAGGCTACACCTTC
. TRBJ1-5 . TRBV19 CASSIRGSNQPQHF TGTGCCAGTAGTATCCGCGGTAGCAATCAGCCCCAGCATTTT
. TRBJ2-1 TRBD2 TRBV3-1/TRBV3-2 CASSQVSGLAGTNEQFF TGTGCCAGCAGCCAAGTTAGCGGGCTAGCGGGGACCAATGAGCAGTTCTTC
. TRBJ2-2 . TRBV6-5 CASSYSADKDTGELFF TGTGCCAGCAGTTACTCAGCAGACAAGGACACCGGGGAGCTGTTTTTT
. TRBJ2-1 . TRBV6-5 CASTDREQFF TGTGCCAGCACCGACAGGGAGCAGTTCTTC
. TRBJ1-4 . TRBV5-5 CASSLEGGGVLFF TGTGCCAGCAGCTTGGAAGGCGGGGGGGTACTGTTTTTT
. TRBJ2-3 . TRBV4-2 CASSRDLGLGGTDTQYF TGTGCCAGCAGCCGAGATTTAGGACTAGGGGGGACAGATACGCAGTATTTT
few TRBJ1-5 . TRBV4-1 CASSQWQEGNQPQHF TGCGCCAGCAGCCAATGGCAGGAGGGCAATCAGCCCCAGCATTTT
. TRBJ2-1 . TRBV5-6 CASSHQGFSGYNEQFF TGTGCCAGCAGCCATCAGGGGTTTTCTGGATACAATGAGCAGTTCTTC
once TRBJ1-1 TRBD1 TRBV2 CASSERDRLIQKYLSRAEAFF TGTGCCAGCAGTGAGAGGGACAGACTGATTCAAAAATACCTATCCAGGGCTGAAGCTTTCTTT
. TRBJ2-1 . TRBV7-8 CASSRRQTYNEQFF TGTGCCAGCAGCCGACGACAGACCTACAATGAGCAGTTCTTC
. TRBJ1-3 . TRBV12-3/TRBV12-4 CASIGGDVLTIYF TGTGCCAGCATCGGGGGGGACGTCCTTACCATATATTTT
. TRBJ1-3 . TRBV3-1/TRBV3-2 CASSTQGSGNTIYF TGTGCCAGCAGCACACAGGGATCCGGAAACACCATATATTTT
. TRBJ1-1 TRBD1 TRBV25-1 CASRTGGAEAFF TGTGCCAGCAGGACAGGGGGTGCTGAAGCTTTCTTT
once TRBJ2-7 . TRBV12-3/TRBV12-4 CASGGAGEQYF TGTGCCAGCGGAGGGGCGGGCGAGCAGTACTTC
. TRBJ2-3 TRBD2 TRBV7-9 CASSSGLVADTQYF TGTGCCAGCAGCTCCGGACTAGTTGCAGATACGCAGTATTTT
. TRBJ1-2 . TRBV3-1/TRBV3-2 CASSQARSYGYTF TGTGCCAGCAGCCAAGCCAGGTCCTATGGCTACACCTTC
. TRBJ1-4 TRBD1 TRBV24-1 CATSDFFPLGQGYNEKLFF TGTGCCACCAGTGATTTTTTTCCGCTGGGACAGGGGTACAATGAAAAACTGTTTTTT
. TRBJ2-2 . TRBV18 CASSRAADTGELFF TGTGCCAGCTCACGGGCAGCCGACACCGGGGAGCTGTTTTTT
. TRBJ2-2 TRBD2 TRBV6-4 CASSFWGGVAGELFF TGTGCCAGCAGCTTTTGGGGGGGAGTCGCCGGGGAGCTGTTTTTT
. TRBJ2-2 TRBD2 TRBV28 CASKTSLSGNPNTGELFF TGTGCCAGCAAAACGAGTCTTAGCGGGAACCCTAACACCGGGGAGCTGTTTTTT
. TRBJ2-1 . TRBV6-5 CASSYSDSYNEQFF TGTGCCAGCAGTTACTCTGACAGCTACAATGAGCAATTCTTC
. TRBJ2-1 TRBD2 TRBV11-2 CASSHGTSGGAYNEQFF TGTGCCAGCAGCCACGGGACTAGCGGGGGGGCCTACAATGAGCAGTTCTTC
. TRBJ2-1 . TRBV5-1 CASTLERNEQFF TGCGCCAGCACCCTTGAGAGGAATGAGCAGTTCTTC
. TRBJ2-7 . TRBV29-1 CSALPGQGRNEQYF TGCAGCGCCCTTCCGGGACAAGGACGTAACGAGCAGTACTTC
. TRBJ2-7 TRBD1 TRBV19 CASSTRRQGAHEQYF TGTGCCAGTAGTACCCGACGACAGGGGGCTCACGAGCAGTACTTC
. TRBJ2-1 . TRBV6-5 CASSPKSRGAWEQFF TGTGCCAGCAGTCCCAAAAGTCGGGGGGCATGGGAGCAGTTCTTC
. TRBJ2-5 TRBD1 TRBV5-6 CASSWGQGETQYF TGTGCCAGCAGCTGGGGACAGGGAGAGACCCAGTACTTC
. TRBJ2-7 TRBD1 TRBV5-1 CASSLGTGSSYEQYF TGCGCCAGCAGCTTGGGGACAGGGAGCTCCTACGAGCAGTACTTC
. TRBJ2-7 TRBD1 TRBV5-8 CASSFGTGAYEQYF TGTGCCAGCAGCTTCGGGACAGGGGCCTACGAGCAGTACTTC
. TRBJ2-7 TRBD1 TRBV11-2 CASSLRQGGHEQYF TGTGCCAGCAGTCTCAGACAGGGCGGACACGAGCAGTACTTC
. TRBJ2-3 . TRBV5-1 CASRRADTQYF TGCGCCAGCCGGAGGGCAGATACGCAGTATTTT
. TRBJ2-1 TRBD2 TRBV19 CASRGLARYNEQFF TGTGCCAGTAGGGGACTAGCAAGGTACAATGAGCAGTTCTTC
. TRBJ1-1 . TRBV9 CASSAPTLRTEAFF TGTGCCAGCAGCGCCCCTACTCTACGGACTGAAGCTTTCTTT
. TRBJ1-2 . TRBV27 CASSPLANYGYTF TGTGCCAGCAGCCCCCTAGCTAACTATGGCTACACCTTC
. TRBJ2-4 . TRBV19 CASTSFQENIQYF TGTGCCAGTACCAGCTTTCAGGAAAACATTCAGTACTTC
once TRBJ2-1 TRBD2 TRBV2 CASKESGEIYEQFF TGTGCCAGCAAGGAAAGCGGGGAGATCTATGAGCAGTTCTTC
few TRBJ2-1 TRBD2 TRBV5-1 CASSLGGLAPTYNEQFF TGCGCCAGCAGCTTGGGGGGACTAGCACCCACCTACAATGAGCAGTTCTTC
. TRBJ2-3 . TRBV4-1 CASSQVGLASTDTQYF TGCGCCAGCAGCCAAGTGGGGCTAGCGAGCACAGATACGCAGTATTTT
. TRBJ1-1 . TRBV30 CAWTDMNTEAFF TGTGCCTGGACAGACATGAACACTGAAGCTTTCTTT
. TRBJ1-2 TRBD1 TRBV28 CASSFRHDRGRGYTF TGTGCCAGCAGTTTTCGCCACGACAGGGGGCGAGGCTACACCTTC
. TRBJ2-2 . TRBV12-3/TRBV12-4 CASQEDTGELFF TGTGCCAGCCAGGAGGACACCGGGGAGCTGTTTTTT
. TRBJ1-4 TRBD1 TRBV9 CASSVHPGTGNEKLFF TGTGCCAGCAGCGTTCACCCCGGGACAGGGAATGAAAAACTGTTTTTT
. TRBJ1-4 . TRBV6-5 CASRGGAATNEKLFF TGTGCCAGCAGGGGGGGGGCAGCGACGAATGAAAAACTGTTTTTT
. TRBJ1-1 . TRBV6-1 CASSEFGGANTEAFF TGTGCCAGCAGTGAATTCGGGGGGGCAAACACTGAAGCTTTCTTT
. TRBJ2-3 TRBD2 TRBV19 CASSPGGDTQYF TGTGCCAGTAGTCCGGGGGGGGATACGCAGTATTTT
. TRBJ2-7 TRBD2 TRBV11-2 CASSFRGGSYEQYF TGTGCCAGCAGCTTCCGGGGGGGCTCCTACGAGCAGTACTTC
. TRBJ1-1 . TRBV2 CASSELDRNTEAFF TGTGCCAGCAGTGAACTCGACAGGAACACTGAAGCTTTCTTT
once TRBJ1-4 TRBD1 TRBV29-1 CSVGRGRLNEKLFF TGCAGCGTGGGCAGGGGGCGGTTGAATGAAAAACTGTTTTTT